The 10 T cell receptor beta chains below all came from one sample that was sequenced in a study of CD4 and CD8 cells across lung adenocarcinoma regions. TCRdb called the PCR reads again in MiXCR, with one record for every CDR3 protein. The table shows about 23,000 distinct CDR3 sequences, with under 65% occurring only once. The material sequenced was CD4+ T cells from the center of a lung tumor. These receptors were obtained from a male donor with lung adenocarcinoma. The CD4 and CD8 labels of this study may be unreliable.

This clonotype ranks as medium-sized. The V call is TRBV27, the J call TRBJ2-1, with 7 bases identical to TRBD2. This CDR3 comprises 13 residues. V trimming: 5 bases; J trimming: 8 bases; junction bases outside the gene matches: 6. Germline values: CDR1 MNHEY, CDR2 SMNVEV (reference sequence). CDR3: CASSQLAGDEQFF. DNA of the CDR3: TGTGCCAGCAGTCAGCTGGCGGGGGATGAGCAGTTCTTC.

In its sample, this clonotype ranks as medium-sized (0.01 to 0.1%). The chain recombines TRBV27 with TRBJ2-2; 12 bases are shared with TRBD2. Germline CDR1 and CDR2: MNHEY and SMNVEV (reference sequence). The trim removed 0 bases at V and 5 bases at J, leaving 1 base unmatched. This CDR3 region has 16 residues. CDR3 protein: CASSLSLAGGTGELFF. The CDR3 DNA sequence: TGTGCCAGCAGTTTATCGCTAGCGGGAGGGACCGGGGAGCTGTTTTTT.

This clonotype was counted only a few times. J is TRBJ2-3 and V is TRBV3-1; possible D gene TRBD2, 6 bases. V was pared by 1 base and J by 8 bases, with 13 bases between. The CDR3 has 14 residues. Germline values: CDR1 LGHDT, CDR2 YNNKEL (reference sequence). CDR3 protein: CASSQVTGRGTQYF. CDR3 nucleotides: TGTGCCAGCAGCCAAGTAACCGGGCGGGGTACGCAGTATTTT.

Concerning this clonotype: The junction differs from germline at one of its ends, possibly a read error. The chain has TRBV10-3 and TRBJ2-3, with D perhaps given as TRBD1 or TRBD2 (5 bases each). This CDR3 spans 14 amino acids. Germline values: CDR1 ENHRY, CDR2 SYGVKD. The chain's CDR3 is CAGDGVGGEETQYF. Written as DNA, the CDR3 is TGTGCGGGGGACGGGGTAGGCGGCGAAGAGACGCAGTACTTT.

With regard to this clonotype: A read error may produce the germline difference seen at one junction end. The rearrangement uses TRBV6-1 and TRBJ2-1; D may correspond to TRBD1 or TRBD2 (5 bases each). CDR1 is MNHNS and CDR2 is SASEGT in the germline V gene. The CDR3 runs to 13 residues. The CDR3 loop is CGSKEGTSDEQFF. DNA of the CDR3: TGTGGCAGCAAGGAAGGGACCAGCGATGAGCAGTTCTTC.

The chain carries TRBV6-1 and TRBJ2-3; D remains ambiguous. Germline V gene sequence: CDR1 MNHNS, CDR2 SASEGT. The CDR3 covers 14 residues. V gave up 2 bases and J gave up 5 bases, with 11 bases separating them. The CDR3 sequence: CASSESIAKDTQYF. The CDR3 nucleotides read TGTGCCAGCAGTGAATCGATAGCTAAAGATACGCAGTATTTT.

The sample holds many counts of this clonotype. The chain joins TRBV7-2 to TRBJ1-2; no reliable D call. The CDR3 spans 14 residues. The germline CDR1 and CDR2 sequences are SGHTA and FQGNSA. Trimming cost V 5 bases and J 0 bases, with 10 bases left between them. CDR3 sequence reads: CASSQDTSNYGYTF. The CDR3 DNA is TGTGCCAGCAGCCAAGACACCTCTAACTATGGCTACACCTTC.

This clonotype was found a few times. The junction does not match germline at one end; this may be a read error. The rearrangement links TRBV25-1 to TRBJ2-3, with TRBD1 matching over 7 bases. The CDR3 length is 17 residues. Germline CDR1 and CDR2: MGHDK and SYGVNS. CDR3 coding DNA: TGTGCCAGCTCGGTGGGGTTCGTTAGGGGGCGCAAAGACACGCAGTACTTT. It yields the protein CASSVGFVRGRKDTQYF.

This clonotype has only a few counts. CDR3 residues: CARGLQSVSTGKLFF. In DNA form, the CDR3 reads TGTGCCAGGGGACTCCAGTCTGTGAGCACCGGTAAGCTGTTTTTT. V and J are TRBV6-1 and TRBJ2-3; D possibly corresponds to TRBD2 (6 bases). The end of the DNA aligns better with TRBJ2-2, so the J call may be wrong. The germline V gene has CDR1 MNHNS and CDR2 SASEGT. The CDR3 consists of 15 residues.

The gene calls are TRBV6-1 and TRBJ1-3; D uncertain. Trimming took off 6 bases at V and 0 bases at J, with 6 bases between the two ends. CDR1 MNHNS and CDR2 SASEGT come from the germline V gene. The CDR3 totals 13 residues. CDR3 sequence (DNA): TGTGCCAGCAGCCGAGGCTCTGGAAACACCATATATTTT. As protein: CASSRGSGNTIYF.